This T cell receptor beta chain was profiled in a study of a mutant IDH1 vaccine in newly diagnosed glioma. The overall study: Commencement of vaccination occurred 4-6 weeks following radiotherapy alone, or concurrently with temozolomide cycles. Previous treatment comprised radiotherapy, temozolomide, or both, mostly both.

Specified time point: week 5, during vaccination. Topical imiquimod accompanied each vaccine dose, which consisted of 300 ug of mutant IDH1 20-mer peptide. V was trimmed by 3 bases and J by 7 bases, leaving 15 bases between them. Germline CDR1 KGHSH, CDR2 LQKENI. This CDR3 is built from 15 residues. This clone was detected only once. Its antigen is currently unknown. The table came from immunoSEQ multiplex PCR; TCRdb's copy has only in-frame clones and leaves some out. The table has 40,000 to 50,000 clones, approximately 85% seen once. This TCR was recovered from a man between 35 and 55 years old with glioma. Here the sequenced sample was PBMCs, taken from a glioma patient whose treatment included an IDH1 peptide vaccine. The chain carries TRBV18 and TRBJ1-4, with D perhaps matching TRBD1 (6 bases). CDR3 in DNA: TGTGCCAGCTCACCCCGCGGGGGGCGCCTTGAAAAACTGTTTTTT. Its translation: CASSPRGGRLEKLFF.